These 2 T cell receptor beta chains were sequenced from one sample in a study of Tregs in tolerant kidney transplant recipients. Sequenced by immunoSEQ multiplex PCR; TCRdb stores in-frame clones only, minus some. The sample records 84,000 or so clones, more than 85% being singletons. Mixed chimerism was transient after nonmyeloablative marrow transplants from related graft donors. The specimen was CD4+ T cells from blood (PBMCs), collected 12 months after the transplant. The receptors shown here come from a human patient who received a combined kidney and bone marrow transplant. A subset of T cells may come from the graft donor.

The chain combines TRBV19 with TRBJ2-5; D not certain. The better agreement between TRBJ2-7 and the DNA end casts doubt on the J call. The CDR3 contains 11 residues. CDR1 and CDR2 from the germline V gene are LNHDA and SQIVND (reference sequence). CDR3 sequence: CATRWAYEQYF. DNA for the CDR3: TGTGCCACCCGGTGGGCCTACGAGCAGTACTTC.

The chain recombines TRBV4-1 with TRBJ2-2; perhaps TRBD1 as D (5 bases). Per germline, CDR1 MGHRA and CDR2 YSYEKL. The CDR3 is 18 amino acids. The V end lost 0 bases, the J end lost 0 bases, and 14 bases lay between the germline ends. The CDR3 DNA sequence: TGCGCCAGCAGCCAAGACATATACAGGCGCGCGAACACCGGGGAGCTGTTTTTT. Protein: CASSQDIYRRANTGELFF.